The entry below gives a single T cell receptor (beta chain) sequence along with its context. Its antigen is undetermined. Using the 5' RACE reads, TCRdb records one entry per CDR3 protein without DNA. This table lists about 260,000 distinct CDR3 sequences. This sample stems from a study of T cells expressing NK-cell markers. General observations from the study: Also leading the CD3+CD56-NKG2C+ fraction in a few donors were these clonotypes.

This CDR3 has 15 residues. Germline V gene lookup returns CDR1 LGHNA and CDR2 YSLEER. This receptor was obtained from a woman between 18 and 70 years old in good health. The genes are TRBV4-3 and TRBJ2-3. Sequenced sample: blood T cells: a sorted CD56 or NKG2C T cell subset, CD4+ or CD8+ T cells, or bulk PBMC T cells (not recorded which). CDR3 sequence reads: CASSQVSDRTDTQYF.